This TCR beta chain derives from a study of identical twins. This clonotype was seen a handful of times. Its antigen is not known. Findings of the study overall: Recombination models fit unrelated individuals' TCR alpha sharing but underestimated twins'. Researchers reported weaker excess twin sharing in beta out-of-frame sequences. Within twin pairs, the out-of-frame alpha sequences they shared showed excess low generation probability.

Template switching (which added a universal primer site) was used, and cDNA carried unique molecular identifiers. MiXCR, applied by TCRdb to the 5' RACE reads, yields one record per CDR3 protein. The sample holds 750,000 to 950,000 distinct CDR3 sequences, 10% to 15% seen once. These data also formed part of another study, on yellow fever vaccine responses in identical twins.

Sequenced sample: PBMCs. The sequence came from a woman under 30 in good health.

CDR3 sequence: CASSDPPQNTGELFF. In DNA, the CDR3 is TGTGCCAGCAGTGATCCCCCCCAGAACACCGGGGAGCTGTTTTTT. The chain has TRBV2 and TRBJ2-2, with D uncertain. The V gene's germline CDR1 is SNHLY and CDR2 FYNNEI. V was shortened by 3 bases and J by 1 base, with 9 bases between the two germline ends. The CDR3 length is 15 residues. Looking up the rest from reference TRBV2 and TRBJ2-2 gives the full variable domain: EPEVTQTPSHQVTQMGQEVILRCVPISNHLYFYWYRQILGQKVEFLVSFYNNEISEKSEIFDDQFSVERPDGSNFTLKIRSTKLEDSAMYFCASSDPPQNTGELFFGEGSRLTVL.